This is a list of T cell receptor beta chains from one sample in a study of read filtering for tumor transcriptome and immune sequencing. MiXCR, applied by TCRdb to the reads, yields one record per CDR3 protein. Among 100,000 to 150,000 distinct CDR3 sequences listed, approximately 13% were seen once. Sample: a population of CD138-negative cells sorted from bone marrow. The receptors here all came from a donor at least 40 years old with multiple myeloma. Each CDR3 is given with its conserved first and last residue. A D gene is named only where the DNA matches it firmly. A clone size is listed for some rows: how often the clone was seen (once, few, many), or a class if it is expanded.

-	-	TRBV28	TRBJ2-1	CASLKSNNEQFF	TGTGCCAGCCTCAAATCCAACAATGAGCAGTTCTTC
-	many	TRBV29-1	TRBJ2-7	CSVIDDQGNEQYF	TGCAGCGTGATCGACGATCAGGGGAACGAGCAGTACTTC
-	many	TRBV11-2	TRBJ2-1	CASTRGGSLSYNEQFF	TGTGCCAGCACCCGAGGGGGGAGCCTCTCCTACAATGAGCAGTTCTTC
TRBD2	many	TRBV24-1	TRBJ2-1	CATSDASGSFRKQFF	TGTGCCACCAGTGATGCTAGCGGGAGTTTTCGTAAGCAGTTCTTC
-	many	TRBV25-1	TRBJ2-1	CASSESGRVIQFF	TGTGCCAGCAGTGAATCGGGACGTGTGATTCAGTTCTTC
-	many	TRBV7-9	TRBJ2-3	CASSLRVADTQYF	TGTGCCAGCAGCCTCAGGGTAGCAGATACGCAGTATTTT
-	many	TRBV24-1	TRBJ2-7	CATSDLDSYEQYF	TGTGCCACCAGTGACCTGGACAGCTACGAGCAGTACTTC
-	few	TRBV6-5	TRBJ2-5	CASSYNRAMGEAQYF	TGTGCCAGCAGTTACAACAGGGCGATGGGCGAGGCCCAGTACTTC
-	-	TRBV5-4	TRBJ1-3	CASSLSGGRNTIYF	TGTGCCAGCAGCTTATCCGGGGGCCGAAACACCATATATTTT
-	many	TRBV5-1	TRBJ1-4	CASSSRDPNEKLFF	TGCGCCAGCAGCTCCCGGGACCCTAATGAAAAACTGTTTTTT
-	many	TRBV6-2/TRBV6-3	TRBJ2-5	CASRVPGRGETQYF	TGTGCCAGCAGAGTACCGGGGCGTGGGGAGACCCAGTACTTC
TRBD2	many	TRBV12-3/TRBV12-4	TRBJ2-1	CASSLTGTSAIEQFF	TGTGCCAGCAGTCTAACCGGGACTAGCGCAATTGAGCAGTTCTTC
-	many	TRBV7-9	TRBJ1-1	CASSAVPIQADEAFF	TGTGCCAGCAGCGCAGTCCCGATACAGGCGGATGAAGCTTTCTTT
TRBD1	many	TRBV11-2	TRBJ2-2	CASSSFGLGPGQVGFGELFF	TGTGCCAGCAGCTCCTTCGGATTGGGACCGGGACAGGTCGGCTTCGGGGAGCTGTTTTTT
-	few	TRBV4-3	TRBJ2-5	CASSQDHGGSGETQYF	TGCGCCAGCAGCCAAGATCACGGGGGCTCGGGGGAGACCCAGTACTTC
-	many	TRBV19	TRBJ1-4	CASSIRQLPNEKLFF	TGTGCCAGTAGTATAAGACAGCTACCTAATGAAAAACTGTTTTTT
-	-	TRBV30	TRBJ1-5	CAWRSRGEDQPQHF	TGTGCCTGGAGGTCCAGGGGAGAGGATCAGCCCCAGCATTTT
-	many	TRBV7-2	TRBJ1-5	CASSVLGQGSNQPQHF	TGTGCCAGCAGCGTACTAGGGCAAGGGAGCAATCAGCCCCAGCATTTT
-	-	TRBV15	TRBJ2-3	CATSRGPDTQYF	TGTGCCACCAGCAGGGGCCCAGATACGCAGTATTTT
TRBD1	many	TRBV2	TRBJ2-7	CASNLGQGSHEQYF	TGTGCCAGCAATTTGGGACAGGGAAGCCACGAGCAGTACTTC
-	many	TRBV5-1	TRBJ1-5	CASSFPSRTDNQPQHF	TGCGCCAGCAGCTTCCCCAGCAGGACAGACAATCAGCCCCAGCATTTT